The sequence of this T cell receptor beta chain was determined in a study of T cells in Graves' hyperthyroidism and ophthalmopathy. Study in general: Upon initial diagnosis and before any treatment, peripheral blood was collected. Findings and limits, study-wide: Stable hyperthyroidism was separated from ophthalmopathy by a model based on 13 V-J features.

The V end lost 6 bases, the J end lost 6 bases, and 18 bases lay between the germline ends. The CDR3 is 13 amino acids. CDR1 DFQATT and CDR2 SNEGSKA come from the germline V gene (reference sequence). RNA transcripts gave rise to amplified TCR beta CDR3 regions. The TCR CDR3 first-round RT-PCR relied on the HTBI primer set. A single record per CDR3 protein comes from TCRdb applying MiXCR to the multiplex PCR reads. The table lists around 300,000 distinct CDR3 sequences, around 13% of them singletons. This clonotype was recorded at least ten times. The antigen is not known. These patients, aged 18 to 65, had recently diagnosed hyperthyroidism lasting under 2 months. The diagnoses drew upon clinical symptoms, serum thyroxine and TRAb, thyroid ultrasound and orbital computed tomography.

Sequencing was performed on blood. The chain is built from TRBV20-1 and TRBJ2-7, with a tentative D call TRBD2 (5 bases). The receptor was isolated from a woman in her thirties with Graves' hyperthyroidism. CDR3 nucleotides: TGCAGTGCCCCCCTTCCGGGCGGGTCCGAGCAGTACTTC. Protein sequence: CSAPLPGGSEQYF.